These 8 T cell receptor beta chains share one sample of origin, sequenced in a study of T cells in Graves' hyperthyroidism and ophthalmopathy. TCR beta CDR3 regions were amplified from RNA. The HTBI primer set was used in a first-round RT-PCR of the TCR CDR3. TCRdb independently ran MiXCR on the multiplex PCR reads; one entry per CDR3 protein. This table has about 400,000 distinct CDR3 sequences, around 15% appearing once. Source material: blood. All receptors derive from a man aged 50 to 60 with Graves' ophthalmopathy.

This clonotype was recorded at least ten times. The chain combines TRBV5-1 with TRBJ2-1; 9 positions agree with TRBD1. The CDR3 totals 15 residues. V trimming: 4 bases; J trimming: 4 bases; junction bases outside the gene matches: 6. Per germline, CDR1 SGHRS and CDR2 YFSETQ. The CDR3 coding sequence is TGCGCCAGCAGCGTCGGGACAGGGCCTTACAATGAGCAGTTCTTC. This sequence encodes CASSVGTGPYNEQFF. The complete variable domain, with remaining parts taken from reference TRBV5-1 and TRBJ2-1, reads KAGVTQTPRYLIKTRGQQVTLSCSPISGHRSVSWYQQTPGQGLQFLFEYFSETQRNKGNFPGRFSGRQFSNSRSEMNVSTLELGDSALYLCASSVGTGPYNEQFFGPGTRLTVL.

This clonotype turned up a few times. The chain carries TRBV28 and TRBJ2-5, with a possible D match to TRBD2 (7 bases). Germline V CDR1 and CDR2: MDHEN, SYDVKM. The CDR3 sequence is 12 residues long. Between the trimmed V and J ends, which lost 8 bases and 4 bases, there was a span of 11 bases. The CDR3 coding sequence is TGTGCCAGCGGGGGGGCAGGAGAGACCCAGTACTTC. Translated: CASGGAGETQYF.

This clonotype was observed once. This may be a read error: a much more frequent sequence differs by one nucleotide. The rearrangement joins TRBV6-6 to TRBJ2-3; 14 bases line up with TRBD2. This CDR3 region has 19 residues. CDR1 is MNHNY and CDR2 is SVGAGI in the germline V gene (reference sequence). The CDR3 region has the DNA TGTGCCAGCAGTTACTCATCCGGGACTAGCGGGAGCTTCACAGATACGCGGTATTTT. It is translated as CASSYSSGTSGSFTDTRYF.

This sequence joins TRBV19 and TRBJ2-2; 7 positions agree with TRBD2. With V trimmed by 8 bases and J by 0 bases, 3 bases remained unmatched. Germline CDR1 is LNHDA and CDR2 is SQIVND (reference sequence). The CDR3 sequence is 14 residues long. CDR3 DNA sequence: TGTGCCAGTGGGAGGGTCCCGAACACCGGGGAGCTGTTTTTT. It is translated as CASGRVPNTGELFF.

This clonotype was seen repeatedly, ten times or more. The chain links TRBV24-1 to TRBJ2-7; a possible D gene is TRBD1 (5 bases). Germline CDR1 reads KGHDR; CDR2 reads SFDVKD. Trimming cost V 3 bases and J 5 bases, with 22 bases left between them. The CDR3 totals 17 residues. As DNA, the CDR3 is TGTGCCACCAGTGATGGGGTTGGACGGCGAATAGGGGACGAGCAGTACTTC. It translates to CATSDGVGRRIGDEQYF.

This clonotype was observed many times. The chain carries TRBV5-1 and TRBJ1-4; 7 bases match TRBD1. Looked up from germline, CDR1 is SGHRS and CDR2 is YFSETQ. Trimming took 4 bases from V and 3 from J; bases not matched to a gene: 6. There are 15 residues in the CDR3. DNA for the CDR3: TGCGCCAGCAGCCCACCGACAGGGTCTAATGAAAAACTGTTTTTT. Protein sequence: CASSPPTGSNEKLFF.

This clonotype showed up many times. The chain combines TRBV11-3 with TRBJ2-1; 9 positions match TRBD2. Germline CDR1 is SGHNT and CDR2 is YENEEA. This CDR3 is 13 amino acids long. The trim removed 3 bases at V and 10 bases at J, leaving 4 bases unmatched. CDR3 residues: CASSFGLAGEQFF. In DNA form, the CDR3 reads TGTGCCAGCAGCTTTGGTCTAGCGGGAGAGCAGTTCTTC.

This clonotype was counted between two and nine times. The chain uses TRBV7-9 and TRBJ2-5; possibly TRBD1 or TRBD2 for D (5 bases each). V was pared by 5 bases and J by 6 bases, with 19 bases between. Germline V gives CDR1 SEHNR, CDR2 FQNEAQ (reference sequence). The CDR3 sequence is 15 residues long. The CDR3 DNA reads TGTGCCAGCAGCCAAGGGGCTAGCTTAAAGAAGACCCAGTACTTC. Translation gives CASSQGASLKKTQYF.